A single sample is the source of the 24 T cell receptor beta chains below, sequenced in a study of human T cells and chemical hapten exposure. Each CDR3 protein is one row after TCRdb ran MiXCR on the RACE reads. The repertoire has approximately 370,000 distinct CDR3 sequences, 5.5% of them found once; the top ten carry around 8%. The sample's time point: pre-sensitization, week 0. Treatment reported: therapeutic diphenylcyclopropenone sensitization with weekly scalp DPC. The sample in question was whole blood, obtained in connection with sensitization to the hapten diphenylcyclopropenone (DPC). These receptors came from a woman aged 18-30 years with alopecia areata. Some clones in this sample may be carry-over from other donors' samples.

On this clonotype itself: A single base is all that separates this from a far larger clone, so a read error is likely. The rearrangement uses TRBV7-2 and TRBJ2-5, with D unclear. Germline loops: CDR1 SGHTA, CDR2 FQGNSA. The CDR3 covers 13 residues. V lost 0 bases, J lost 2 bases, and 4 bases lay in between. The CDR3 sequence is CASSLARQETQYF. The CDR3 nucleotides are TGTGCCAGCAGCTTAGCCCGGCAAGAGACCCAGTACTTC.

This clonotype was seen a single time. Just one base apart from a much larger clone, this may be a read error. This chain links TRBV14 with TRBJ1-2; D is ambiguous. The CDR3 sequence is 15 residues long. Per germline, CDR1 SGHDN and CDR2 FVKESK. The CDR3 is CASSPIVRANYGYAF. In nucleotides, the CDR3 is TGTGCCAGCAGCCCCATTGTTCGGGCAAACTATGGCTACGCCTTC.

CDR3 sequence: CASSQATGADYGYTF. The CDR3 DNA sequence: TGTGCCAGCAGCCAAGCGACAGGGGCGGACTATGGCTACACCTTC. The genes are TRBV4-2 and TRBJ1-2; 8 bases agree with TRBD1. The CDR3 runs 15 residues. Germline V gene data show CDR1 as LGHNA and CDR2 as YNFKEQ. The trim removed 1 base at V and 3 bases at J, leaving 4 bases unmatched.

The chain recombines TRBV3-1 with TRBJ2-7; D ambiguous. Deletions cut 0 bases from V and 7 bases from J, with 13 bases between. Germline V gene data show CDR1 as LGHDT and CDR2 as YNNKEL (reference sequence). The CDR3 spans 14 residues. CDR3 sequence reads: CASSQDGRAEEQYF. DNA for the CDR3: TGTGCCAGCAGCCAAGATGGTCGGGCCGAGGAGCAGTACTTC.

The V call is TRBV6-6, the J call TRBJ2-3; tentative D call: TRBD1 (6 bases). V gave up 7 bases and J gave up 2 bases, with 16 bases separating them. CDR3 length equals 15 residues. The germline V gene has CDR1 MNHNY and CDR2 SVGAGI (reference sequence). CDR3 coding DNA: TGTGCCAGCAAGCCACCGGGACAAGCCACAGATACGCAGTATTTT. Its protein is CASKPPGQATDTQYF.

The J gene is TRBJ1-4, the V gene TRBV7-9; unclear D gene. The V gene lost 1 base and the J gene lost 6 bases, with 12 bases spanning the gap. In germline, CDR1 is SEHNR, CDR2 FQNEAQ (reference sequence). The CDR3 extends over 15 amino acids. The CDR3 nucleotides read TGTGCCAGCAGCTTAGGCCAGCTCCTTGATGAAAAACTGTTTTTT. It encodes CASSLGQLLDEKLFF.

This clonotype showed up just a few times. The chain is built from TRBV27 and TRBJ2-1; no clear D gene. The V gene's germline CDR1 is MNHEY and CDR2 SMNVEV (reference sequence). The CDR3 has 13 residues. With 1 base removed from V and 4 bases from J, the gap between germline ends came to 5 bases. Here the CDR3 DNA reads TGTGCCAGCAGTTTATTGGGGTACAATGAGCAGTTCTTC. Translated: CASSLLGYNEQFF.

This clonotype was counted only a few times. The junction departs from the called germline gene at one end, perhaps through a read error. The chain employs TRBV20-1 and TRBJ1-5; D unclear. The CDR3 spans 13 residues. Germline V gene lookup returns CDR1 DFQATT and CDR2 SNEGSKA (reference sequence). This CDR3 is CSARYGSSQPQHF. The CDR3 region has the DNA TGCAGTGCTAGATATGGGAGCAGTCAGCCCCAGCATTTT.

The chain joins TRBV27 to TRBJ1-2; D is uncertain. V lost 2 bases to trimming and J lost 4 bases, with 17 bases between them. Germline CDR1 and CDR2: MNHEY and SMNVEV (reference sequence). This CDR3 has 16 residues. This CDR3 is CASSLAGSGTPYGYTF. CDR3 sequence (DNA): TGTGCCAGCAGTTTAGCCGGGTCCGGAACCCCCTATGGCTACACCTTC.

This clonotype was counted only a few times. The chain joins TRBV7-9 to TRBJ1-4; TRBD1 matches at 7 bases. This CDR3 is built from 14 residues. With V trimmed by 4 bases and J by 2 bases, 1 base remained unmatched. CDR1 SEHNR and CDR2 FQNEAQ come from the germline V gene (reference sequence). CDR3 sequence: CASSSDRTNEKLFF. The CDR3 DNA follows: TGTGCCAGCAGCTCGGACAGGACTAATGAAAAACTGTTTTTT.

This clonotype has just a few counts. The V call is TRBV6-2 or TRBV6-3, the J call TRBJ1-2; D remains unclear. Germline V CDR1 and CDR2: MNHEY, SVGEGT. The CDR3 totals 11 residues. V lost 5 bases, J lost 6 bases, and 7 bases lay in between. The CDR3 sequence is CASSTRHGYTF. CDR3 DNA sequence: TGTGCCAGCAGTACTCGCCATGGCTACACCTTC.

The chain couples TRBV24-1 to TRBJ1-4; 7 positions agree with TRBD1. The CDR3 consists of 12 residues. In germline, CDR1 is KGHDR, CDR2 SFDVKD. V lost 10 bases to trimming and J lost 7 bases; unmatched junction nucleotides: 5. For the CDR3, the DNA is TGTGCCACGCAGGGGGGAGGTGAAAAACTGTTTTTT. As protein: CATQGGGEKLFF.

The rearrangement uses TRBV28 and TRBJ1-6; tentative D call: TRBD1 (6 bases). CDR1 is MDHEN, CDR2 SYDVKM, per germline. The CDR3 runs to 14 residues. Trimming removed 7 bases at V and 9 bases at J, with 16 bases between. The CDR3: CASKTGTYGSPLHF. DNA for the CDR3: TGTGCCAGCAAGACAGGAACTTATGGTTCACCCCTCCACTTT. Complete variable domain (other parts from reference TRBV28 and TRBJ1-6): DVKVTQSSRYLVKRTGEKVFLECVQDMDHENMFWYRQDPGLGLRLIYFSYDVKMKEKGDIPEGYSVSREKKERFSLILESASTNQTSMYLCASKTGTYGSPLHFGNGTRLTVT.

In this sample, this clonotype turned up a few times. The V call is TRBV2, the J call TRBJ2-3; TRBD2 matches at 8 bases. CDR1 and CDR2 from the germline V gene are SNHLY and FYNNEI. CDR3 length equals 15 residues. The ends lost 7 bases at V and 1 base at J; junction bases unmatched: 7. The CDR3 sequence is CASIGNSGGTDTQYF. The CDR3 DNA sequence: TGTGCCAGCATAGGGAATAGCGGGGGCACAGATACGCAGTATTTT.

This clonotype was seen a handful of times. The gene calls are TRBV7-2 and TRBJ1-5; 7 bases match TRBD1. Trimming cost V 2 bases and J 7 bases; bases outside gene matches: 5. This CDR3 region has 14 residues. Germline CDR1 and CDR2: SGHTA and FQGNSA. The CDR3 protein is CASSLQTGSQPQHF. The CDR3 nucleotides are TGTGCCAGCAGCTTACAGACAGGGTCACAGCCCCAGCATTTT.

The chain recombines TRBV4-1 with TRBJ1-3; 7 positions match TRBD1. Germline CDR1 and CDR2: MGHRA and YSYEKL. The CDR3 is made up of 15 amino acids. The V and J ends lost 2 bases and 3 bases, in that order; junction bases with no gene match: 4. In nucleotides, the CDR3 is TGCGCCAGCAGCCAAACAGGGGCAGGTGGAAACACCATATATTTT. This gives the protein CASSQTGAGGNTIYF.

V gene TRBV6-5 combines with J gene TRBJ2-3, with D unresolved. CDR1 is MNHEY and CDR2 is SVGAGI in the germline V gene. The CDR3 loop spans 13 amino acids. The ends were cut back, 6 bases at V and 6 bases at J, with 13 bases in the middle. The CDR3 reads CASRPFNQDTQYF. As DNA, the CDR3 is TGTGCCAGCAGGCCATTTAACCAGGATACGCAGTATTTT.

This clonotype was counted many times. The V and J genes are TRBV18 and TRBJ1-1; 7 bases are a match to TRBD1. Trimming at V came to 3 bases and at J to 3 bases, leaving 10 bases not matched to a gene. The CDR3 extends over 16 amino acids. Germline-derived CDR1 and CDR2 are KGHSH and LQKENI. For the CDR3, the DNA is TGTGCCAGCTCACCGTCAGATTTACAGGGGTACACTGAAGCTTTCTTT. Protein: CASSPSDLQGYTEAFF.

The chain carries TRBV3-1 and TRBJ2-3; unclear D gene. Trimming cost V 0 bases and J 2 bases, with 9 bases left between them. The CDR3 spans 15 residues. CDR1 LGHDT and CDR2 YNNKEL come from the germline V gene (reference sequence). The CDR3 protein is CASSQDGFPTDTQYF. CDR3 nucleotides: TGTGCCAGCAGCCAAGATGGCTTTCCCACAGATACGCAGTATTTT.

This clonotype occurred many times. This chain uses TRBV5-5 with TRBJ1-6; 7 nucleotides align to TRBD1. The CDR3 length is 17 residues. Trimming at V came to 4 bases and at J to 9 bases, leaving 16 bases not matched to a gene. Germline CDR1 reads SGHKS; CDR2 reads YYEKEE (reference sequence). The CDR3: CASSGEGRGQWSSPLHF. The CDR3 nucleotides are TGTGCCAGCAGCGGAGAGGGCCGGGGACAGTGGAGTTCACCCCTCCACTTT.

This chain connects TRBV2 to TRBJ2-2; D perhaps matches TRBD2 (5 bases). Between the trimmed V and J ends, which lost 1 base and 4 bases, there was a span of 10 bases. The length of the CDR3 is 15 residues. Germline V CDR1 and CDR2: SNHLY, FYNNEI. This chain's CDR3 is CASSEGPRGTGELFF. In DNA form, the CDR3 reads TGTGCCAGCAGTGAAGGCCCCCGGGGCACCGGGGAGCTGTTTTTT.

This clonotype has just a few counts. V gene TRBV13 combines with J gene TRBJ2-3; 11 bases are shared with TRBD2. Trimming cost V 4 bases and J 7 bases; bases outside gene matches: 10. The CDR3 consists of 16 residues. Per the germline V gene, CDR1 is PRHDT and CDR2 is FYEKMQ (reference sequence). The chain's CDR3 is CASSYNSGGDRNTQYF. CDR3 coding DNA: TGTGCCAGCAGCTACAATAGCGGGGGGGATCGGAATACGCAGTATTTT.

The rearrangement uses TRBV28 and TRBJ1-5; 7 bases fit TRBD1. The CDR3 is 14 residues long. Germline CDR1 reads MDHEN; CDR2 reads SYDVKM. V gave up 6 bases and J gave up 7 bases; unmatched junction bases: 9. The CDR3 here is CASRARGGQQPQHF. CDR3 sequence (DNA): TGTGCCAGCAGGGCTCGCGGGGGACAGCAGCCCCAGCATTTT.

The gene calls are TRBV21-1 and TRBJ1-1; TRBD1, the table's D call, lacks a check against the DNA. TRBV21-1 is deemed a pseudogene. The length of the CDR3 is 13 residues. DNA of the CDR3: TGTGCCAGCATATACGGGGGACAGACTGAAGCTTTCTTT. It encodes CASIYGGQTEAFF.